The subject of this entry is one T cell receptor beta chain. The CDR3 is 12 residues long. Trimming shortened V by 3 bases and J by 7 bases, and 9 bases separated the two germline ends. The germline V gene encodes CDR1 MDHEN and CDR2 SYDVKM. The sample originates from a study of STAT5B mutations in CD4+ large granular lymphocyte leukemia. Sequenced by immunoSEQ multiplex PCR; TCRdb stores in-frame clones only, minus some. The sample has around 25,000 clones; roughly 78% are singletons. The TCR was taken from a human donor in good health. The sample taken for sequencing was CD4+ T cells from blood buffy coats. This chain joins TRBV28 and TRBJ1-2; D possibly corresponds to TRBD1 (6 bases). CDR3 amino acids: CASSLAGVGYTF. CDR3 DNA sequence: TGTGCCAGCAGTTTGGCAGGGGTTGGCTACACCTTC.